A single sample gave rise to the 28 T cell receptor beta chains below, sequenced in a study of regulatory T cells in long-lasting Graves disease. The time point was: persistent/refractory GD, antithyroid drugs over 5 years with positive TRAb. Following extraction of RNA from PBMCs, that RNA was used to make the TCR library. Investigators prepared the TCR beta libraries by applying iRepertoire HTBI primers and Arm-PCR of CDR3 regions. MiXCR, applied by TCRdb to the multiplex PCR reads, yields one record per CDR3 protein. Here the sample spans some 370,000 distinct CDR3 sequences, roughly 24% being singletons. Sequences were derived from peripheral blood mononuclear cells (PBMCs), sampled when the disease was refractory, from a patient treated with antithyroid drugs. These receptors came from a woman in her thirties or forties with Graves disease.

The rearrangement uses TRBV3-1 and TRBJ2-5; 7 bases align to TRBD2. Losses at the gene ends were 0 bases for V and 2 bases for J; bases not matched to a gene: 3. Germline CDR1 is LGHDT and CDR2 is YNNKEL (reference sequence). This CDR3 is 15 amino acids long. CDR3 in DNA: TGTGCCAGCAGCCAAGATACGGGAGGACAAGAGACCCAGTACTTC. Amino acids: CASSQDTGGQETQYF.

In its sample, this clonotype was seen many times. The chain is built from TRBV27 and TRBJ2-2; the D is unclear. Germline loops: CDR1 MNHEY, CDR2 SMNVEV (reference sequence). V dropped 6 bases and J dropped 0 bases, with 5 bases sitting between them. The CDR3 consists of 13 residues. The CDR3 bases are TGTGCCAGCAGATCCGCGAACACCGGGGAGCTGTTTTTT. It is translated as CASRSANTGELFF.

The V gene is TRBV7-2, the J gene TRBJ2-2; D not certain. The CDR3 consists of 14 residues. Looked up from germline, CDR1 is SGHTA and CDR2 is FQGNSA. The V end lost 2 bases, the J end lost 4 bases, and 8 bases lay between the germline ends. CDR3 sequence reads: CASSLFIGTGELFF. The CDR3 region has the DNA TGTGCCAGCAGCTTATTTATAGGCACCGGGGAGCTGTTTTTT.

This clonotype was observed many times. V is TRBV28 and J is TRBJ2-2; 9 bases are a match to TRBD1. CDR3 size: 14 residues. The germline CDR1 and CDR2 sequences are MDHEN and SYDVKM. Trimming cost V 3 bases and J 9 bases; bases outside gene matches: 5. The CDR3 loop reads CASSLTGGVRELFF. CDR3 nucleotide sequence: TGTGCCAGCAGTTTGACAGGGGGAGTCAGGGAGCTGTTTTTT. Filled out from reference TRBV28 and TRBJ2-2, the complete variable domain reads DVKVTQSSRYLVKRTGEKVFLECVQDMDHENMFWYRQDPGLGLRLIYFSYDVKMKEKGDIPEGYSVSREKKERFSLILESASTNQTSMYLCASSLTGGVRELFFGEGSRLTVL.

The chain combines TRBV20-1 with TRBJ1-5, with D hard to call. Germline assignment: CDR1 DFQATT and CDR2 SNEGSKA (reference sequence). Trimming shortened V by 3 bases and J by 5 bases, and 8 bases separated the two germline ends. The CDR3 runs 12 residues. The CDR3 nucleotides are TGCAGTGCTAGGGAAGCGGATCAGCCCCAGCATTTT. Translated: CSAREADQPQHF.

The chain is built from TRBV7-2 and TRBJ2-5, with TRBD2 as a possible D gene (5 bases). CDR1 SGHTA and CDR2 FQGNSA come from the germline V gene. The CDR3 sequence is 14 residues long. V lost 1 base and J lost 4, with 10 bases in between. Here the CDR3 reads CASSLGGPRETQYF. CDR3 DNA sequence: TGTGCCAGCAGCTTAGGAGGGCCCCGAGAGACCCAGTACTTC.

This clonotype was found a few times. The chain links TRBV11-1 to TRBJ2-7; weak D call: TRBD2 (5 bases). This CDR3 region has 15 residues. V gave up 5 bases and J gave up 3 bases, with 17 bases separating them. CDR1 is SGHAT and CDR2 is FQDESV in the germline V gene (reference sequence). CDR3 nucleotides: TGTGCCAGCAGCCCCCGATCGCTAGCACTCTACGAGCAGTACTTC. This sequence encodes CASSPRSLALYEQYF.

Remarks on this clonotype: This could be a read error, since a much larger clone is one nucleotide away. The rearrangement uses TRBV7-9 and TRBJ1-1, with D hard to call. The CDR3 is 13 residues long. Germline V lookup: CDR1 SEHNR, CDR2 FQNEAQ (reference sequence). CDR3 coding DNA: TGTGCCAGCACCCGGTCCGGAAACACTGAAGCTTCCTTT. Encoded protein: CASTRSGNTEASF.

In this sample, this clonotype turned up a few times. The V gene is TRBV3-1, the J gene TRBJ2-6, with D unresolved. The CDR3 is 19 residues long. Trimming shortened V by 0 bases and J by 0 bases, and 15 bases separated the two germline ends. Germline V gene lookup returns CDR1 LGHDT and CDR2 YNNKEL (reference sequence). CDR3 in amino acids: CASSQDHVRPSSGANVLTF. The CDR3 DNA reads as TGTGCCAGCAGCCAAGATCACGTCAGGCCGAGCTCTGGGGCCAACGTCCTGACTTTC. The whole variable domain, remainder taken from reference TRBV3-1 and TRBJ2-6, is DTAVSQTPKYLVTQMGNDKSIKCEQNLGHDTMYWYKQDSKKFLKIMFSYNNKELIINETVPNRFSPKSPDKAHLNLHINSLELGDSAVYFCASSQDHVRPSSGANVLTFGAGSRLTVL.

This clonotype was recorded at least ten times. A junction boundary mismatches the germline segment, possibly from a read error. The chain employs TRBV5-1 and TRBJ2-7; D remains unclear. This CDR3 is built from 16 residues. Germline V CDR1 and CDR2: SGHRS, YFSETQ. The DNA for the CDR3 is TGTGCCAGCAGCTTGGATTCGGCAGTTCTCTCCTACGAGCAGTACTTC. It translates to CASSLDSAVLSYEQYF. Using reference TRBV5-1 and TRBJ2-7 for the parts outside the CDR3, the full variable domain is KAGVTQTPRYLIKTRGQQVTLSCSPISGHRSVSWYQQTPGQGLQFLFEYFSETQRNKGNFPGRFSGRQFSNSRSEMNVSTLELGDSALYLCASSLDSAVLSYEQYFGPGTRLTVT.

Comments on this clonotype: A read error may account for a junction end that differs from germline. This chain links TRBV7-2 with TRBJ2-7; D is uncertain. The CDR3 consists of 14 residues. The germline V gene has CDR1 SGHTA and CDR2 FQGNSA. As DNA, the CDR3 is TGTGTCAGCAGCTTGGACCACAACCCTCTCGAGCAGTACTTC. This sequence encodes CVSSLDHNPLEQYF.

A few counts support this clonotype. The chain employs TRBV12-3 or TRBV12-4 and TRBJ2-2; TRBD2 matches at 8 bases. V lost 3 bases, J lost 10 bases, and 10 bases stayed unmatched. This CDR3 spans 15 amino acids. The CDR3 spells CASSFLAGGPQELFF. Written as DNA, the CDR3 is TGTGCCAGCAGTTTCCTGGCGGGAGGTCCGCAGGAGCTGTTTTTT.

For this clonotype: A much more abundant neighbour one base away suggests this may be a read error. This chain uses TRBV28 with TRBJ2-2; 9 nucleotides match TRBD2. CDR1 is MDHEN and CDR2 is SYDVKM in the germline V gene. The CDR3 extends over 17 amino acids. CDR3 nucleotide sequence: TGTGCCAGCAGTTTATGGCGGGAGGGCCTAGACACCGGGGGGCTGTTTTTT. It codes for CASSLWREGLDTGGLFF.

Only a few counts were recorded for this clonotype. The rearrangement joins TRBV4-1 to TRBJ2-7, with D possibly being TRBD2 (5 bases). In germline, CDR1 is MGHRA, CDR2 YSYEKL. The CDR3 spans 14 residues. V was clipped by 0 bases and J by 3 bases, with 9 bases between them. The CDR3 protein is CASSQDEGNYEQYF. DNA of the CDR3: TGCGCCAGCAGCCAAGACGAGGGAAACTACGAGCAGTACTTC.

The rearrangement joins TRBV7-9 to TRBJ1-4; D may be TRBD1 (6 bases). Germline V gene sequence: CDR1 SEHNR, CDR2 FQNEAQ (reference sequence). CDR3 length equals 17 residues. V was clipped by 4 bases and J by 0 bases, with 15 bases between them. The CDR3 loop reads CASSSEKDRPTNEKLFF. CDR3 DNA: TGTGCCAGCAGCTCAGAGAAGGACAGACCAACTAATGAAAAACTGTTTTTT.

The gene calls are TRBV3-1 and TRBJ1-1; no definite D call. Trimming stripped 1 base from V and 9 bases from J, with 18 bases between. The CDR3 runs 15 residues. In germline, CDR1 is LGHDT, CDR2 YNNKEL (reference sequence). The CDR3, as DNA: TGTGCCAGCAGCCAAGGTGTAGGGAATTCTGCCCAAGCTTTCTTT. Translation gives CASSQGVGNSAQAFF.

There are many counts of this clonotype. This chain uses TRBV7-3 with TRBJ2-5; D gene uncertain. Germline V gene lookup returns CDR1 SGHTA and CDR2 FQGTGA. This CDR3 is built from 14 residues. The ends were cut back, 2 bases at V and 5 bases at J, with 12 bases in the middle. Here the CDR3 reads CASSLYRRRETQYF. DNA of the CDR3: TGTGCCAGCAGCTTATACAGACGTAGGGAGACCCAGTACTTC.

V is TRBV6-5 and J is TRBJ1-1, with 7 bases fitting TRBD1. Germline CDR1 is MNHEY and CDR2 is SVGAGI. There are 20 residues in the CDR3. V was pared by 0 bases and J by 0 bases, with 16 bases of the junction left unmatched. The CDR3: CASSYSSSPLATGLNTEAFF. The CDR3 DNA follows: TGTGCCAGCAGTTACTCTTCCTCCCCGCTTGCGACAGGGCTGAACACTGAAGCTTTCTTT.

This clonotype occurred a few times. The genes are TRBV27 and TRBJ2-3; D gene uncertain. The CDR3 runs 15 residues. The V end lost 7 bases, the J end lost 4 bases, and 18 bases lay between the germline ends. Germline CDR1 is MNHEY and CDR2 is SMNVEV (reference sequence). Here the CDR3 reads CASKTPAPDPDTQYF. The CDR3 nucleotides read TGTGCCAGCAAGACTCCAGCTCCCGACCCAGATACGCAGTATTTT.

There are a few counts of this clonotype. J is TRBJ1-2 and V is TRBV3-1, with a tentative D call TRBD1 (5 bases). This CDR3 comprises 13 residues. The germline V gene has CDR1 LGHDT and CDR2 YNNKEL (reference sequence). V was shortened by 4 bases and J by 4 bases, with 10 bases between the two germline ends. The CDR3 DNA reads as TGTGCCAGCAGCCGGACATCGGCCTATGGCTACACCTTC. Its translation: CASSRTSAYGYTF. Combining the CDR3 with reference TRBV3-1 and TRBJ1-2 gives the whole variable domain DTAVSQTPKYLVTQMGNDKSIKCEQNLGHDTMYWYKQDSKKFLKIMFSYNNKELIINETVPNRFSPKSPDKAHLNLHINSLELGDSAVYFCASSRTSAYGYTFGSGTRLTVV.

This clonotype has a count of ten or more. The chain joins TRBV12-3 or TRBV12-4 to TRBJ2-5; D unclear. The ends were cut back, 6 bases at V and 2 bases at J, with 10 bases in the middle. The CDR3 extends over 13 amino acids. The CDR3 protein is CASSPQLQETQYF. CDR3 nucleotide sequence: TGTGCCAGCAGCCCCCAACTGCAAGAGACCCAGTACTTC.

The chain has TRBV7-3 and TRBJ2-5; TRBD2 matches 7 bases. J lost 5 bases, V lost 5 bases, and 5 bases had no gene match. Germline loops: CDR1 SGHTA, CDR2 FQGTGA. This CDR3 has 13 residues. This chain's CDR3 is CASSTWGGETQYF. In DNA form, the CDR3 reads TGTGCCAGCAGCACCTGGGGAGGGGAGACCCAGTACTTC.

The chain recombines TRBV6-9 with TRBJ2-1, with 9 bases lining up with TRBD2. V gave up 4 bases and J gave up 8 bases; unmatched junction bases: 18. CDR1 and CDR2 (germline): MNHGY, SVAAGI. The CDR3 sequence is 18 residues long. This chain's CDR3 is CASSSTPIAGAARDEQFF. The DNA of the CDR3 is TGTGCCAGCAGTTCAACTCCGATAGCGGGAGCAGCGAGGGATGAGCAGTTCTTC.

This clonotype showed up just a few times. The chain couples TRBV12-3 or TRBV12-4 to TRBJ2-7; TRBD1 matches 8 bases. The CDR3 has 14 amino acids. V was pared by 5 bases and J by 3 bases, with 6 bases of the junction left unmatched. CDR3 loop: CASSRDRGLYEQYF. The CDR3 DNA is TGTGCCAGCAGTCGAGACAGGGGACTCTACGAGCAGTACTTC.

In its sample, this clonotype was seen a few times. The junction shows a germline mismatch at one end, possibly a read error. V and J are TRBV7-2 and TRBJ2-4; 8 bases are shared with TRBD1. There are 13 residues in the CDR3. Germline CDR1 is SGHTA and CDR2 is FQGNSA. In nucleotides, the CDR3 is TGTGCCAGCAGCTTTCAGGGGGCGCGAGCTCTTGACTTC. The encoded protein is CASSFQGARALDF.

The chain carries TRBV27 and TRBJ2-6, with 8 bases aligning to TRBD1. Germline V gives CDR1 MNHEY, CDR2 SMNVEV (reference sequence). This CDR3 is 18 amino acids long. The junction had 10 bases not matched to a gene; V was cut back by 6 bases and J by 0 bases. The CDR3 nucleotides are TGTGCCAGCAGCCCCAGGGGGCGTCCATCCTCTGGGGCCAACGTCCTGACTTTC. Translating it yields CASSPRGRPSSGANVLTF.

The rearrangement uses TRBV18 and TRBJ2-5; D unclear. This CDR3 is 13 amino acids long. Germline V gene data show CDR1 as KGHSH and CDR2 as LQKENI. Trimming shortened V by 1 base and J by 4 bases, and 7 bases separated the two germline ends. CDR3 nucleotide sequence: TGTGCCAGCTCACCACGGGTTTCAGAGACCCAGTACTTC. It translates to CASSPRVSETQYF.

This clonotype was observed many times. V is TRBV28 and J is TRBJ1-5; no reliable D call. Germline V gene data show CDR1 as MDHEN and CDR2 as SYDVKM. The CDR3 runs 15 residues. V was clipped by 5 bases and J by 2 bases, with 13 bases between them. CDR3 sequence reads: CASSPQPGGNQPQHF. The DNA of the CDR3 is TGTGCCAGCAGTCCCCAGCCGGGTGGCAATCAGCCCCAGCATTTT.